A single sample gave rise to the 31 T cell receptor beta chains below, sequenced in a study of cytomegalovirus exposure and HLA in healthy donors (dated by TCRdb to between 2016 and 2019). Library preparation employed the immunoSEQ multiplex PCR assay. For the multiplex PCR, a mixture combining 60 forward primers for TCR Vbeta segments and 13 reverse primers for TCR Jbeta segments was used. The table comes from immuneACCESS by way of TCRdb, which keeps in-frame sequences with V and J called. Part of the clones is missing from these tables; in studies checked, under half for an unresolved V gene and the rest for unknown reasons. This sample lists some 150,000 clones; roughly three quarters were detected once. Of the sample, under 4% falls within the top ten clones. Sample: PBMCs. These TCRs come from a human donor in good health.

In its sample, this clone was seen a few times. The chain links TRBV15 to TRBJ2-5, with 10 bases that match TRBD1. The CDR3 has 17 residues. CDR1 is LNHNV, CDR2 YYDKDF, per germline (reference sequence). Germline trimming cut 0 bases from V and 1 base from J; bases unmatched to any gene: 5. CDR3 sequence reads: CATSRERTGGIQETQYF. DNA of the CDR3: TGTGCCACCAGCAGAGAGAGGACAGGGGGAATCCAAGAGACCCAGTACTTC.

A remark on this clone: One junction end does not reproduce the germline sequence, and a read error may be involved. Other DNA sequences in the same sample also yield this CDR3. The chain is built from TRBV19 and TRBJ2-1, with 12 bases aligning to TRBD2. The CDR3 extends over 16 amino acids. Germline CDR1 reads LNHDA; CDR2 reads SQIVND (reference sequence). CDR3 sequence (DNA): TGTGCCAGTAGCCCTAGCGGGGGGGCAGGAAGTAATGAGCAATTCTTC. This translates into CASSPSGGAGSNEQFF.

This chain uses TRBV15 with TRBJ1-2; 10 nucleotides match TRBD1. The germline V gene encodes CDR1 LNHNV and CDR2 YYDKDF (reference sequence). The length of the CDR3 is 18 residues. The junction had 20 bases not matched to a gene; V was cut back by 0 bases and J by 13 bases. CDR3 sequence (DNA): TGTGCCACCAGCAGAGATTTTTTAACGGGACAGGGGAAGGACCTTTGCACCTTC. Amino acid sequence: CATSRDFLTGQGKDLCTF.

The V and J genes are TRBV5-1 and TRBJ2-3; 9 bases map to TRBD2. Germline CDR1 SGHRS, CDR2 YFSETQ. The ends lost 5 bases at V and 2 bases at J; junction bases unmatched: 6. CDR3 length equals 15 residues. The DNA of the CDR3 is TGCGCCAGCAGAATCTGGACTAGCGACACAGATACGCAGTATTTT. Amino acids: CASRIWTSDTDTQYF.

This chain joins TRBV30 and TRBJ2-5; 8 bases map to TRBD2. J gave up 1 base and V 3 bases, and 13 bases lay outside the gene matches. Germline V gives CDR1 GTSNPN, CDR2 SVGIG (reference sequence). The CDR3 contains 17 residues. CDR3 in DNA: TGTGCCTGGAGCTTAGGAGCCGCGGGGGGAATCCAAGAGACCCAGTACTTC. Its translation: CAWSLGAAGGIQETQYF.

This rearrangement joins TRBV28 to TRBJ1-1; TRBD1 matches at 7 bases. With V trimmed by 6 bases and J by 4 bases, 5 bases remained unmatched. Germline CDR1 reads MDHEN; CDR2 reads SYDVKM. The CDR3 has 13 residues. CDR3 amino acids: CASRIPGGTEAFF. In DNA, the CDR3 is TGTGCCAGCAGAATACCAGGGGGCACTGAAGCTTTCTTT. Based on the CDR3 plus reference TRBV28 and TRBJ1-1, the full variable domain is DVKVTQSSRYLVKRTGEKVFLECVQDMDHENMFWYRQDPGLGLRLIYFSYDVKMKEKGDIPEGYSVSREKKERFSLILESASTNQTSMYLCASRIPGGTEAFFGQGTRLTVV.

This clone was detected a few times. The genes are TRBV5-1 and TRBJ2-7, with 12 bases that match TRBD1. Per germline, CDR1 SGHRS and CDR2 YFSETQ. The CDR3 loop spans 17 amino acids. V was clipped by 4 bases and J by 5 bases; unmatched bases: 13. The CDR3: CASSQGPGQGARNEQYF. The CDR3 DNA follows: TGCGCCAGCAGCCAGGGGCCGGGACAGGGGGCGAGGAACGAGCAGTACTTC.

The J gene is TRBJ1-1, the V gene TRBV5-6; D gene uncertain. Between the trimmed V and J ends, which lost 0 bases and 7 bases, there was a span of 13 bases. The CDR3 has 14 residues. In germline, CDR1 is SGHDT, CDR2 YYEEEE. The CDR3 loop reads CASSLARVGVEAFF. The CDR3 region has the DNA TGTGCCAGCAGCTTGGCGAGGGTGGGTGTTGAAGCTTTCTTT.

The gene calls are TRBV25-1 and TRBJ1-1; a weak D match, TRBD1 (5 bases). V was trimmed by 5 bases and J by 12 bases, leaving 13 bases between them. The CDR3 loop spans 11 amino acids. Germline V gene data show CDR1 as MGHDK and CDR2 as SYGVNS. The CDR3 DNA reads TGTGCCAGCAGTCTTGTCGGGGGTACTTTCTTT. It yields the protein CASSLVGGTFF.

The chain has TRBV6-1 and TRBJ2-7; the D gene is possibly TRBD2 (7 bases). The CDR3 is made up of 18 amino acids. Trimming pared 2 bases from V and 2 bases from J, leaving 22 bases between. Germline values: CDR1 MNHNS, CDR2 SASEGT. The CDR3 spells CASSEILGGGRGTYEQYF. Here the CDR3 DNA reads TGTGCCAGCAGTGAAATATTGGGGGGGGGCAGGGGAACCTACGAGCAGTACTTC.

This sequence joins TRBV7-9 and TRBJ2-7; TRBD2 matches at 14 bases. The CDR3 loop spans 16 amino acids. Losses at the gene ends were 5 bases for V and 0 bases for J; bases not matched to a gene: 3. Germline V lookup: CDR1 SEHNR, CDR2 FQNEAQ (reference sequence). The DNA for the CDR3 is TGTGCCAGCAGCCCCGGGACTAGCGGGAGCTCCTACGAGCAGTACTTC. It specifies CASSPGTSGSSYEQYF.

This clone was detected only once. This chain links TRBV9 with TRBJ2-7, with 9 nucleotides matching TRBD2. CDR3 length equals 15 residues. V was clipped by 0 bases and J by 2 bases; unmatched bases: 3. The germline CDR1 and CDR2 sequences are SGDLS and YYNGEE. The CDR3 coding sequence is TGTGCCAGCAGCGTAGCGACTAGCGGCCCCTACGAGCAGTACTTC. Translation: CASSVATSGPYEQYF.

This clone showed up just once. This sequence joins TRBV7-2 and TRBJ2-7, with 7 bases matching TRBD1. The germline CDR1 and CDR2 sequences are SGHTA and FQGNSA. Trimming at V came to 5 bases and at J to 0 bases, leaving 16 bases not matched to a gene. The CDR3 covers 18 residues. The CDR3 region has the DNA TGTGCCAGCAGCCCAATCTTATCGTCGGGACAGAGCTCCTACGAGCAGTACTTC. This encodes CASSPILSSGQSSYEQYF.

In this sample, this clone turned up once. The V call is TRBV5-6, the J call TRBJ1-4, with TRBD1 identical over 7 bases. Trimming cost V 0 bases and J 3 bases; bases outside gene matches: 11. The CDR3 has 18 residues. CDR1 is SGHDT, CDR2 YYEEEE, per germline. CDR3: CASSLAHRGGSANEKLFF. The CDR3 DNA reads TGTGCCAGCAGCTTGGCTCATAGAGGGGGCTCGGCTAATGAAAAACTGTTTTTT.

The gene calls are TRBV19 and TRBJ2-1, with TRBD2 matching over 10 bases. J gave up 2 bases and V 4 bases, and 8 bases lay outside the gene matches. This CDR3 spans 17 amino acids. The germline CDR1 and CDR2 sequences are LNHDA and SQIVND (reference sequence). The CDR3 spells CASSTLSSGSPYNEQFF. CDR3 nucleotides: TGTGCCAGTAGTACGTTATCTAGCGGGAGCCCCTACAATGAGCAGTTCTTC.

The V and J genes are TRBV9 and TRBJ2-5; 9 bases align to TRBD2. J was trimmed by 5 bases and V by 2 bases; bases with no gene match: 4. The CDR3 has 14 amino acids. CDR1 SGDLS and CDR2 YYNGEE come from the germline V gene. The CDR3 here is CASSVAGGYETQYF. CDR3 DNA sequence: TGTGCCAGCAGCGTGGCGGGAGGGTATGAGACCCAGTACTTC.

The V call is TRBV7-8, the J call TRBJ1-4; 7 bases agree with TRBD1. The CDR3 totals 14 residues. From germline, CDR1 is SGHVS and CDR2 FQNEAQ. Trimming took 3 bases from V and 4 from J; bases not matched to a gene: 2. This chain's CDR3 is CASSFRDSNEKLFF. The CDR3 coding sequence is TGTGCCAGCAGCTTCCGGGACAGTAATGAAAAACTGTTTTTT.

V and J are TRBV5-1 and TRBJ2-2; 7 bases align to TRBD1. The CDR3 runs 15 residues. Germline CDR1 SGHRS, CDR2 YFSETQ. Losses at the gene ends were 0 bases for V and 4 bases for J; bases not matched to a gene: 3. The CDR3 here is CASSLDRGLTGELFF. Here the CDR3 DNA reads TGCGCCAGCAGCTTGGACAGGGGTCTCACCGGGGAGCTGTTTTTT. Based on the CDR3 plus reference TRBV5-1 and TRBJ2-2, the full variable domain is KAGVTQTPRYLIKTRGQQVTLSCSPISGHRSVSWYQQTPGQGLQFLFEYFSETQRNKGNFPGRFSGRQFSNSRSEMNVSTLELGDSALYLCASSLDRGLTGELFFGEGSRLTVL.

This rearrangement joins TRBV7-6 to TRBJ2-7; 7 nucleotides align to TRBD1. V gave up 1 base and J gave up 3 bases; unmatched junction bases: 15. CDR3 length: 18 amino acids. Germline loops: CDR1 SGHVS, CDR2 FNYEAQ. CDR3 protein: CASSLVPGTDKQGYEQYF. The CDR3 DNA reads TGTGCCAGCAGCTTAGTTCCCGGGACAGACAAACAGGGCTACGAGCAGTACTTC.

The rearrangement links TRBV27 to TRBJ1-4; 8 bases map to TRBD1. V shed 3 bases and J 8 bases; nucleotides not matched to a gene: 2. The CDR3 length is 13 residues. Germline CDR1 reads MNHEY; CDR2 reads SMNVEV (reference sequence). The CDR3 loop is CASSFRQGEKLFF. In DNA, the CDR3 is TGTGCCAGCAGTTTTCGACAGGGGGAAAAACTGTTTTTT.

The V call is TRBV10-3, the J call TRBJ1-3, with D possibly TRBD1 on 5 matching bases. Germline V gives CDR1 ENHRY, CDR2 SYGVKD. V dropped 3 bases and J dropped 2 bases, with 14 bases sitting between them. The CDR3 extends over 16 amino acids. DNA for the CDR3: TGTGCCATCAGTGATTTAGGGGACTTAACTGGAAACACCATATATTTT. It is translated as CAISDLGDLTGNTIYF.

V usage is TRBV5-1 and J usage is TRBJ1-2; the match to TRBD1 covers 7 bases. Germline CDR1 is SGHRS and CDR2 is YFSETQ. V was clipped by 0 bases and J by 3 bases; unmatched bases: 5. The CDR3 has 15 residues. DNA for the CDR3: TGCGCCAGCAGCTTGGAGGGGGCCGGGGACTATGGCTACACCTTC. This codes for CASSLEGAGDYGYTF.

The V gene is TRBV19, the J gene TRBJ2-1; D perhaps matches TRBD2 (6 bases). The CDR3 is 18 residues long. Germline-derived CDR1 and CDR2 are LNHDA and SQIVND (reference sequence). V lost 1 base and J 1 base, leaving 17 bases between the germline ends. CDR3 in amino acids: CASSIAPRTGGSYNEQFF. In nucleotides, the CDR3 is TGTGCCAGTAGTATAGCCCCGCGGACCGGAGGGTCCTACAATGAGCAGTTCTTC.

This clone has only a few counts. The chain has TRBV5-5 and TRBJ2-7, with TRBD1 matching 7 bases. With 4 bases clipped from V and 3 bases from J, the junction kept 10 bases outside the gene matches. The length of the CDR3 is 15 residues. From germline, CDR1 is SGHKS and CDR2 YYEKEE (reference sequence). The CDR3, as DNA: TGTGCCAGCAGCCTGGAGACGACAGGGAGCTACGAGCAGTACTTC. Amino acids: CASSLETTGSYEQYF.

DNA for the CDR3: TGTGCCAGCAGCCCCGTCTCTGGAAACACCATATATTTT. Translated, it gives CASSPVSGNTIYF. The chain combines TRBV5-6 with TRBJ1-3; D is unclear. V was cut by 4 bases and J by 0 bases, with 5 bases left in between. Germline CDR1 reads SGHDT; CDR2 reads YYEEEE. This CDR3 is built from 13 residues.

This sequence joins TRBV7-9 and TRBJ1-1; D may be TRBD1 (6 bases). CDR1 and CDR2 from the germline V gene are SEHNR and FQNEAQ (reference sequence). The CDR3 loop spans 17 amino acids. Trimming shortened V by 5 bases and J by 5 bases, and 24 bases separated the two germline ends. The CDR3 DNA is TGTGCCAGCAGCCCACGATCCCCCGGACAGACGGCGACTGAAGCTTTCTTT. This gives the protein CASSPRSPGQTATEAFF.

V and J are TRBV6-1 and TRBJ2-7; 11 bases are shared with TRBD2. The V segment lost 7 bases and the J segment 2 bases; nucleotides outside the gene matches: 4. CDR1 and CDR2 (germline): MNHNS, SASEGT. The CDR3 length is 14 residues. The CDR3 sequence: CASNPLAGAYEQYF. The CDR3 DNA is TGTGCCAGCAACCCACTAGCGGGAGCCTACGAGCAGTACTTC.

This clone has a single count. V and J are TRBV5-1 and TRBJ2-1, with 10 positions matching TRBD2. Germline V lookup: CDR1 SGHRS, CDR2 YFSETQ. The CDR3 is 15 amino acids. V lost 4 bases and J lost 8; bases outside the gene matches: 9. CDR3 sequence: CASSATSGKGDEQFF. CDR3 sequence (DNA): TGCGCCAGCAGCGCCACTAGCGGGAAGGGGGATGAGCAGTTCTTC.

This sequence joins TRBV5-6 and TRBJ2-7; 7 nucleotides match TRBD1. The CDR3 sequence is 14 residues long. J was trimmed by 6 bases and V by 6 bases; bases with no gene match: 12. Germline V gives CDR1 SGHDT, CDR2 YYEEEE. DNA for the CDR3: TGTGCCAGCACCCTGCGACAGGGCTGGGGCGAGCAGTACTTC. This encodes CASTLRQGWGEQYF.

The V and J genes are TRBV4-3 and TRBJ2-7, with 9 nucleotides matching TRBD1. This CDR3 is built from 15 residues. Unmatched junction bases numbered 12, after V lost 5 bases and J lost 7 bases. The germline CDR1 and CDR2 sequences are LGHNA and YSLEER. The CDR3 is CASSGKRGQGREQYF. In DNA, the CDR3 is TGCGCCAGCAGCGGAAAACGGGGACAGGGTAGAGAGCAGTACTTC.

CDR3 sequence (DNA): TGTGCCAGCAGATCCCGACAGGGAATTTACAATGAGCAGTTCTTC. Its protein is CASRSRQGIYNEQFF. The V and J genes are TRBV2 and TRBJ2-1, with TRBD1 identical over 7 bases. CDR1 is SNHLY, CDR2 FYNNEI, per germline. V was pared by 6 bases and J by 4 bases, with 9 bases of the junction left unmatched. CDR3 size: 15 residues.